The 16 T cell receptor beta chains listed next were all sequenced from one sample in a study of spatial heterogeneity in lung cancer. Whole-study findings and limits: It was found that expanded intratumoral alpha and beta TCR counts tracked tumor mutation counts.

Time point denoted: sample taken at primary tumor resection. TCRdb re-analysed the 5' RACE reads in MiXCR, keeping a single row per CDR3 protein. The top ten clones hold about 35% of a sample with 15,000 or so distinct CDR3 sequences, roughly 5.4% of them seen once. Their cognate antigens are unknown. This material consisted of lung tumor tissue, taken at surgery. The receptors stem from a male donor with early-stage non-small cell lung cancer.

This clonotype was seen only a few times. The V call is TRBV7-8, the J call TRBJ2-5; 8 bases align to TRBD1. There are 16 residues in the CDR3. Germline-derived CDR1 and CDR2 are SGHVS and FQNEAQ. V shed 2 bases and J 1 base; nucleotides not matched to a gene: 6. The CDR3 region has the DNA TGTGCCAGCAGCTTACGGCAGGGGGCCCTCCAAGAGACCCAGTACTTC. It specifies CASSLRQGALQETQYF.

This clonotype was observed many times. This chain links TRBV5-4 with TRBJ1-1; weak D call: TRBD1 (6 bases). This CDR3 has 15 residues. Germline CDR1 is SGHNT and CDR2 is YYREEE (reference sequence). V was cut by 4 bases and J by 6 bases, with 19 bases left in between. The chain's CDR3 is CASSDGQPGRAEAFF. The CDR3, as DNA: TGTGCCAGCAGCGACGGACAGCCGGGTAGAGCTGAAGCTTTCTTT.

This clonotype has a count of ten or more. V usage is TRBV29-1 and J usage is TRBJ2-2; 8 bases agree with TRBD2. This CDR3 has 17 residues. V gave up 0 bases and J gave up 6 bases; unmatched junction bases: 12. Germline V gene sequence: CDR1 SQVTM, CDR2 ANQGSEA. CDR3 residues: CSVEDRGHSGVAGELFF. The DNA for the CDR3 is TGCAGCGTTGAAGATCGGGGGCATAGCGGGGTGGCCGGGGAGCTGTTTTTT.

This clonotype was counted ten times or more. The chain combines TRBV20-1 with TRBJ1-1, with TRBD1 as a possible D gene (5 bases). Germline V gene sequence: CDR1 DFQATT, CDR2 SNEGSKA (reference sequence). This CDR3 spans 13 amino acids. V was pared by 1 base and J by 5 bases, with 11 bases between. CDR3 sequence: CSARGGGETEAFF. The CDR3 nucleotides are TGCAGTGCTAGAGGCGGGGGGGAGACTGAAGCTTTCTTT.

This clonotype has at least ten counts. V gene TRBV2 combines with J gene TRBJ2-3; TRBD2 aligns across 16 bases. The CDR3 runs to 17 residues. Germline lookup yields CDR1 SNHLY and CDR2 FYNNEI. The V segment lost 7 bases and the J segment 4 bases; nucleotides outside the gene matches: 8. The CDR3 DNA sequence: TGTGCCAGCAACCCGGGACTAGCGGGAGGGCCCTCAGATACGCAGTATTTT. Translating gives CASNPGLAGGPSDTQYF.

This clonotype was picked up many times. This may stem from a read error, because a much larger clone lies one nucleotide away. The rearrangement links TRBV12-5 to TRBJ2-2; no reliable D call. Germline V gene sequence: CDR1 LGHNT, CDR2 FRNRAP. The V gene lost 5 bases and the J gene lost 7 bases, with 17 bases spanning the gap. The CDR3 covers 15 residues. CDR3 sequence (DNA): TGTGCTAGTGGTCGACCTCAAGTGGGGTTCGGGGAGCTGTTTTTT. Amino acid sequence: CASGRPQVGFGELFF.

This clonotype was seen repeatedly, ten times or more. The genes are TRBV20-1 and TRBJ2-2; 7 bases fit TRBD2. The CDR3 is 15 amino acids. The J segment lost 5 bases and the V segment lost 1 base, leaving 7 bases of the junction unmatched. CDR1 is DFQATT and CDR2 is SNEGSKA in the germline V gene (reference sequence). Here the CDR3 reads CSARVGGSGTGELFF. The CDR3 region has the DNA TGCAGTGCTAGAGTAGGCGGGAGTGGGACCGGGGAGCTGTTTTTT.

The chain links TRBV28 to TRBJ2-7, with 8 positions matching TRBD1. CDR1 is MDHEN, CDR2 SYDVKM, per germline. The CDR3 is 15 amino acids. V trimming: 4 bases; J trimming: 3 bases; junction bases outside the gene matches: 8. The CDR3 DNA reads as TGTGCCAGCAGTTCCCGGGGACAGGTCCGCTACGAGCAGTACTTC. This translates into CASSSRGQVRYEQYF.

Many counts were recorded for this clonotype. The chain couples TRBV7-2 to TRBJ1-6, with TRBD1 identical over 7 bases. J was trimmed by 8 bases and V by 5 bases; bases with no gene match: 6. Per germline, CDR1 SGHTA and CDR2 FQGNSA. The CDR3 extends over 14 amino acids. The CDR3 region is CASSQQGLYSPLHF. The CDR3 DNA reads TGTGCCAGCAGCCAACAGGGGCTATATTCACCCCTCCACTTT.

The sample holds many counts of this clonotype. This chain links TRBV18 with TRBJ1-5, with D possibly TRBD1 on 6 matching bases. CDR3 size: 15 residues. V dropped 4 bases and J dropped 3 bases, with 13 bases sitting between them. The germline V gene has CDR1 KGHSH and CDR2 LQKENI. In DNA form, the CDR3 reads TGTGCCAGCTCACTCGAACAGGGTAACAATCAGCCCCAGCATTTT. Amino acid sequence: CASSLEQGNNQPQHF.

The rearrangement joins TRBV5-1 to TRBJ1-2, with 8 bases identical to TRBD1. J lost 6 bases, V lost 4 bases, and 11 bases had no gene match. CDR1 is SGHRS and CDR2 is YFSETQ in the germline V gene. The CDR3 contains 15 residues. The CDR3 coding sequence is TGCGCCAGCAGCCTTTCCGGACAGGGAACGGATGGCTACACCTTC. Residues: CASSLSGQGTDGYTF.

This clonotype was picked up many times. The gene calls are TRBV7-2 and TRBJ2-3; D possibly corresponds to TRBD1 (5 bases). The CDR3 contains 15 residues. Trimming took 8 bases from V and 2 from J, leaving 17 bases between them. The germline CDR1 and CDR2 sequences are SGHTA and FQGNSA. The CDR3 loop is CASRLRTGATDTQYF. DNA for the CDR3: TGTGCCAGCCGACTTCGAACAGGAGCCACAGATACGCAGTATTTT.

This clonotype showed up many times. The V gene is TRBV10-3, the J gene TRBJ1-3; no clear D gene. Germline CDR1 ENHRY, CDR2 SYGVKD. The CDR3 spans 12 residues. Trimming removed 11 bases at V and 2 bases at J, with 10 bases between. The DNA for the CDR3 is TGTGCCGGGAGAGGTACTGGAAACACCATATATTTT. Amino acid sequence: CAGRGTGNTIYF.

This clonotype has at least ten counts. V and J are TRBV30 and TRBJ2-3; 7 bases are a match to TRBD1. CDR3 length: 14 residues. Germline V gene lookup returns CDR1 GTSNPN and CDR2 SVGIG (reference sequence). V trimming: 0 bases; J trimming: 7 bases; junction bases outside the gene matches: 7. The CDR3 here is CAWSVDRDRNTQYF. The CDR3 DNA follows: TGTGCCTGGAGTGTAGACAGGGATCGGAATACGCAGTATTTT.

This clonotype came up many times. V gene TRBV18 combines with J gene TRBJ1-2; TRBD1 is a possible D gene (5 bases). The V gene's germline CDR1 is KGHSH and CDR2 LQKENI. The CDR3 covers 15 residues. V dropped 2 bases and J dropped 0 bases, with 10 bases sitting between them. The CDR3 spells CASSPREGPNYGYTF. CDR3 coding DNA: TGTGCCAGCTCACCAAGGGAGGGGCCTAACTATGGCTACACCTTC.

In this sample, this clonotype turned up many times. Here the CDR3 reads CASRQNNSPLHF. CDR3 sequence (DNA): TGTGCCAGCAGGCAGAATAATTCACCCCTCCACTTT. The V and J genes are TRBV2 and TRBJ1-6; the D is unclear. Deletions cut 6 bases from V and 5 bases from J, with 5 bases between. Germline-derived CDR1 and CDR2 are SNHLY and FYNNEI. This CDR3 is built from 12 residues.